Below are 26 T cell receptor beta chains sequenced from a single sample in a study of OX40 agonist ivuxolimab in advanced cancers. Measured with immunoSEQ multiplex PCR; TCRdb has only the in-frame clones, and not every one. The sample has more than 60,000 clones, around 87% seen once; the top ten hold 0.24%. Sequencing was performed on CD4+ or CD8+ T cells sorted from blood, taken in a trial of the OX40 agonist ivuxolimab. Receptors originate from an adult with an advanced solid tumor such as melanoma, head and neck, liver or kidney cancer.

V usage is TRBV15 and J usage is TRBJ1-2; D gene unclear. From germline, CDR1 is LNHNV and CDR2 YYDKDF (reference sequence). V gave up 1 base and J gave up 4 bases, with 10 bases separating them. The CDR3 is 14 amino acids. The CDR3 coding sequence is TGTGCCACCAGCAGAGCCACAGCTGCCTATGGCTACACCTTC. The encoded protein is CATSRATAAYGYTF.

Comments on this clone: Germline is not matched at one junction end, which may reflect a read error. The rearrangement uses TRBV11-2 and TRBJ2-2; 9 bases line up with TRBD2. Looked up from germline, CDR1 is SGHAT and CDR2 is FQNNGV. This CDR3 region has 17 residues. The DNA for the CDR3 is TGTGCCGGCAGCTCCAAGGGGGCTAGCGGGATCACCGGGGAGCTGTTTTTT. It codes for CAGSSKGASGITGELFF.

J is TRBJ2-5 and V is TRBV6-6; 8 nucleotides match TRBD2. CDR1 MNHNY and CDR2 SVGAGI come from the germline V gene (reference sequence). Trimming cost V 6 bases and J 4 bases; bases outside gene matches: 4. This CDR3 has 13 residues. CDR3 DNA sequence: TGTGCCAGCAGGACTAGCGTGTCAGAGACCCAGTACTTC. Translating it yields CASRTSVSETQYF.

As for this clone: Different DNA sequences within this sample yield the same CDR3. This chain uses TRBV18 with TRBJ2-5; 9 positions agree with TRBD1. CDR1 and CDR2 (germline): KGHSH, LQKENI. The CDR3 has 14 amino acids. V gave up 3 bases and J gave up 2 bases; unmatched junction bases: 1. In DNA form, the CDR3 reads TGTGCCAGCTCACCGGGACAGGGACAAGAGACCCAGTACTTC. This encodes CASSPGQGQETQYF.

The chain recombines TRBV19 with TRBJ2-1, with TRBD2 as a possible D gene (5 bases). This CDR3 comprises 15 residues. In germline, CDR1 is LNHDA, CDR2 SQIVND (reference sequence). Trimming shortened V by 5 bases and J by 4 bases, and 15 bases separated the two germline ends. The CDR3 reads CASSPGTGWYNEQFF. The DNA for the CDR3 is TGTGCCAGTAGTCCAGGAACGGGGTGGTACAATGAGCAGTTCTTC.

This clone has only a few counts. This rearrangement joins TRBV6-1 to TRBJ2-5; no firm D call. The CDR3 spans 12 residues. Between the trimmed V and J ends, which lost 6 bases and 3 bases, there was a span of 8 bases. Germline V gene sequence: CDR1 MNHNS, CDR2 SASEGT. The CDR3 region has the DNA TGTGCCAGCAGCCTGACGGAAGAGACCCAGTACTTC. Its translation is CASSLTEETQYF.

This CDR3 is CASSPLAGEETQYF. Here the CDR3 DNA reads TGTGCCAGCAGCCCACTAGCGGGAGAAGAGACCCAGTACTTC. The chain employs TRBV7-2 and TRBJ2-5; 11 positions match TRBD2. CDR1 and CDR2 from the germline V gene are SGHTA and FQGNSA. After removal of 5 bases from V and 3 bases from J, the junction contained 2 bases not matched to a gene. The CDR3 covers 14 residues.

This clone was counted between two and nine times. The chain recombines TRBV9 with TRBJ2-1; D may be TRBD1 or TRBD2 (5 bases each). Germline V gene sequence: CDR1 SGDLS, CDR2 YYNGEE. V lost 0 bases, J lost 3 bases, and 13 bases lay in between. The CDR3 has 16 amino acids. In DNA form, the CDR3 reads TGTGCCAGCAGCGTAGGGGGGACCGCTATCTACAATGAGCAGTTCTTC. This gives the protein CASSVGGTAIYNEQFF.

The CDR3 protein is CSVGLAGPNTGELFF. CDR3 DNA: TGCAGCGTAGGACTAGCGGGACCTAACACCGGGGAGCTGTTTTTT. The chain combines TRBV29-1 with TRBJ2-2, with TRBD2 matching over 12 bases. V dropped 6 bases and J dropped 2; count of bases not matched to a gene: 4. Looked up from germline, CDR1 is SQVTM and CDR2 is ANQGSEA. This CDR3 spans 15 amino acids.

The count of this clone is one. V usage is TRBV7-9 and J usage is TRBJ2-5; D tentatively reads TRBD1 or TRBD2 (5 bases each). This CDR3 spans 14 amino acids. CDR1 SEHNR and CDR2 FQNEAQ come from the germline V gene (reference sequence). Trimming removed 6 bases from V and 5 bases from J, with 16 bases in between. CDR3 nucleotide sequence: TGTGCCAGCAGTCAGCGGATAGAGGGGGAGACCCAGTACTTC. Encoded protein: CASSQRIEGETQYF.

The V call is TRBV6-5, the J call TRBJ1-3; tentative D call: TRBD1 (5 bases). Trimming removed 7 bases from V and 8 bases from J, with 9 bases in between. This CDR3 spans 11 amino acids. Germline V lookup: CDR1 MNHEY, CDR2 SVGAGI. Here the CDR3 DNA reads TGTGCCAGCATGCGGGGGGACACCATATATTTT. Residues: CASMRGDTIYF.

The chain uses TRBV27 and TRBJ1-5; the D is unclear. From germline, CDR1 is MNHEY and CDR2 SMNVEV (reference sequence). CDR3 length: 15 residues. Trimming removed 8 bases from V and 3 bases from J, with 17 bases in between. The CDR3 reads CASSPLSGYNQPQHF. CDR3 nucleotide sequence: TGTGCCAGCTCTCCCCTCTCGGGATACAATCAGCCCCAGCATTTT.

The chain is built from TRBV14 and TRBJ2-1, with 7 nucleotides matching TRBD2. CDR3 length: 16 amino acids. Germline V gives CDR1 SGHDN, CDR2 FVKESK. V gave up 3 bases and J gave up 2 bases; unmatched junction bases: 7. CDR3 DNA sequence: TGTGCCAGCAGCCACCGGACTAGTCGGGCCTACAATGAGCAGTTCTTC. It encodes CASSHRTSRAYNEQFF.

This clone was picked up one time. The chain combines TRBV5-6 with TRBJ2-7; D unclear. The CDR3 has 12 amino acids. Trimming left V 0 bases short and J 3 bases short, with 4 bases between. Germline values: CDR1 SGHDT, CDR2 YYEEEE. The CDR3 here is CASSLASYEQYF. In nucleotides, the CDR3 is TGTGCCAGCAGCTTGGCAAGCTACGAGCAGTACTTC. The full variable domain, its missing parts supplied by reference TRBV5-6 and TRBJ2-7, is DAGVTQSPTHLIKTRGQQVTLRCSPKSGHDTVSWYQQALGQGPQFIFQYYEEEERQRGNFPDRFSGHQFPNYSSELNVNALLLGDSALYLCASSLASYEQYFGPGTRLTVT.

About this clone itself: Its ends do not fully match the called genes, so a read error is possible. V usage is TRBV2 and J usage is TRBJ2-3, with 7 bases identical to TRBD2. Germline CDR1 SNHLY, CDR2 FYNNEI. The CDR3 extends over 15 amino acids. CDR3 in DNA: TGTGCCAGCAGTGATTCTAGCGGCTACACAGATATGCAGTATTTT. It yields the protein CASSDSSGYTDMQYF.

In regard to this clone: At one end the junction does not follow the germline gene, possibly because of a read error. This specimen includes other DNA sequences encoding the same CDR3. The V call is TRBV5-1, the J call TRBJ2-7; D is perhaps TRBD2 (6 bases). This CDR3 region has 18 residues. The germline V gene encodes CDR1 SGHRS and CDR2 YFSETQ. The CDR3 here is CASSLARGSDSDPYEQYF. In DNA, the CDR3 is TGCGCCAGCAGCTTGGCCCGGGGGTCCGACTCGGACCCCTACGAGCAATACTTC.

The genes are TRBV7-9 and TRBJ1-2; 9 bases agree with TRBD1. Unmatched junction bases numbered 5, after V lost 2 bases and J lost 4 bases. The CDR3 length is 15 residues. CDR1 is SEHNR and CDR2 is FQNEAQ in the germline V gene (reference sequence). CDR3 in amino acids: CASSLRTGVAYGYTF. In DNA, the CDR3 is TGTGCCAGCAGCTTAAGGACAGGGGTGGCCTATGGCTACACCTTC.

The rearrangement uses TRBV6-1 and TRBJ2-7; 7 nucleotides agree with TRBD2. This CDR3 is 15 amino acids long. V shed 6 bases, J shed 3 bases, and the junction held 11 bases outside the gene matches. Germline-derived CDR1 and CDR2 are MNHNS and SASEGT. As DNA, the CDR3 is TGTGCCAGCAGGCCCGGCCCAGCGGGAAACTACGAGCAGTACTTC. Its protein is CASRPGPAGNYEQYF.

The chain joins TRBV6-8 to TRBJ1-5, with 9 bases lining up with TRBD1. The CDR3 totals 17 residues. In germline, CDR1 is MNHGY, CDR2 SAAAGT. V dropped 2 bases and J dropped 5; count of bases not matched to a gene: 10. CDR3 bases: TGTGCCAGCAGTTACCCTGGACAGGGGAGTCCCTATCAGCCCCAGCATTTT. Amino acid sequence: CASSYPGQGSPYQPQHF.

This chain's CDR3 is CSDSDRATGYTF. As DNA, the CDR3 is TGCAGCGACAGTGACAGGGCTACTGGCTACACCTTC. The chain has TRBV29-1 and TRBJ1-2, with TRBD1 matching 7 bases. CDR3 length equals 12 residues. Germline CDR1 is SQVTM and CDR2 is ANQGSEA. V was pared by 7 bases and J by 7 bases, with 9 bases of the junction left unmatched.

The chain combines TRBV27 with TRBJ2-5; D unresolved. The CDR3 spans 11 residues. Germline CDR1 and CDR2: MNHEY and SMNVEV (reference sequence). The V and J ends lost 2 bases and 5 bases respectively, with 3 bases between them. The chain's CDR3 is CASSLGETQYF. In DNA form, the CDR3 reads TGTGCCAGCAGTTTAGGGGAGACCCAGTACTTC.

In this sample, this clone turned up once. The chain links TRBV27 to TRBJ2-7; 7 bases line up with TRBD2. Looked up from germline, CDR1 is MNHEY and CDR2 is SMNVEV (reference sequence). With V trimmed by 0 bases and J by 3 bases, 5 bases remained unmatched. CDR3 length equals 15 residues. The CDR3 loop reads CASSLSWASGYEQYF. The CDR3 DNA reads TGTGCCAGCAGTTTATCGTGGGCTAGCGGCTACGAGCAGTACTTC.

The genes are TRBV5-1 and TRBJ2-1; 12 positions agree with TRBD2. Trimming removed 4 bases from V and 7 bases from J; junction bases left unmatched: 6. The germline gives CDR1 SGHRS, CDR2 YFSETQ. The CDR3 runs 15 residues. The DNA of the CDR3 is TGCGCCAGCAGCCTGACTAGCGGGAGTTCGAATGAGCAGTTCTTC. Translated: CASSLTSGSSNEQFF.

V and J are TRBV5-1 and TRBJ1-1, with D tentatively TRBD1 (5 bases). Trimming left V 5 bases short and J 5 bases short, with 25 bases between. The CDR3 totals 17 residues. Germline assignment: CDR1 SGHRS and CDR2 YFSETQ. The CDR3 nucleotides are TGCGCCAGCAGTTCCGGGACTCCTCCTAGTCTGGGGACTGAAGCTTTCTTT. Translating it yields CASSSGTPPSLGTEAFF.

The rearrangement uses TRBV19 and TRBJ2-3, with TRBD2 matching over 7 bases. With 5 bases clipped from V and 5 bases from J, the junction kept 7 bases outside the gene matches. The CDR3 sequence is 14 residues long. Germline-derived CDR1 and CDR2 are LNHDA and SQIVND (reference sequence). This CDR3 reads CASSWASGGDTQYF. The CDR3 DNA is TGTGCCAGTAGTTGGGCTAGCGGAGGAGATACGCAGTATTTT.

This chain connects TRBV11-2 to TRBJ1-1; the match to TRBD1 covers 8 bases. The germline CDR1 and CDR2 sequences are SGHAT and FQNNGV. Losses at the gene ends were 3 bases for V and 4 bases for J; bases not matched to a gene: 19. This CDR3 is 19 amino acids long. The CDR3 here is CASSFIRSRRTGQFTEAFF. DNA of the CDR3: TGTGCCAGCAGCTTTATCCGTAGTAGGCGGACAGGGCAGTTCACTGAAGCTTTCTTT.